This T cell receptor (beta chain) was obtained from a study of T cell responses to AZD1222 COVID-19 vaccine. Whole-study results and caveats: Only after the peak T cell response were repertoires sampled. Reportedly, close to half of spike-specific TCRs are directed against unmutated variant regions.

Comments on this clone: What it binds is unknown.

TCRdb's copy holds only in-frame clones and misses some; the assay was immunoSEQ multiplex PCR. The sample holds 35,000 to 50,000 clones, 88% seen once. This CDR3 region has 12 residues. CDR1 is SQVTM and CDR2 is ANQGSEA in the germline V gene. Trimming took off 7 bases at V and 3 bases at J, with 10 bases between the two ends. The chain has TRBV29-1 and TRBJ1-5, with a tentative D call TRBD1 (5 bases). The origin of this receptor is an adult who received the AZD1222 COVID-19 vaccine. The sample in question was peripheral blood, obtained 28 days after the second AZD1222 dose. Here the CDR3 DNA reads TGCAGCGCGGGGGAGAACAATCAGCCCCAGCATTTT. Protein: CSAGENNQPQHF.